The rows below give T cell receptor beta chains drawn from one sample of a study of control samples from healthy donors and cancer patients. Sequencing used immunoSEQ multiplex PCR; TCRdb keeps in-frame clones, though not all of them. The table records 70,000 to 95,000 clones, 93% of them present only once. Input material: PBMCs. These receptors originate from a middle-aged woman with lung cancer. CDR3s leave out the opening cysteine and the closing phenylalanine or tryptophan. The order of the fields is J gene, V gene, CDR3 protein.

j_gene: TRBJ2-1
v_gene: TRBV24-1
CDR3aa: ATTSGYGEQF

j_gene: TRBJ1-1
v_gene: TRBV29-1
CDR3aa: SVTGRLMNTEAF

j_gene: TRBJ2-1
v_gene: TRBV25-1
CDR3aa: ASSESRGGAGYEQF

j_gene: TRBJ2-1
v_gene: TRBV14
CDR3aa: ASSQRGYNEQF

j_gene: TRBJ2-1
v_gene: TRBV28
CDR3aa: ASSLGGTYNEQF

j_gene: TRBJ2-2
v_gene: TRBV6-4
CDR3aa: ASSDQGAVTGELF

j_gene: TRBJ1-3
v_gene: TRBV9
CDR3aa: ASSALELGLGGNTIY

j_gene: TRBJ2-1
v_gene: TRBV9
CDR3aa: ASSPTRQGGFYEQF

j_gene: TRBJ1-3
v_gene: TRBV2
CDR3aa: ASSEGQGRSGNTIY

j_gene: TRBJ1-6
v_gene: TRBV6-6
CDR3aa: ASSPEGTLPLH

j_gene: TRBJ1-6
v_gene: TRBV3-1/TRBV3-2
CDR3aa: ASSQGRTGNSPLH

j_gene: TRBJ1-4
v_gene: TRBV19
CDR3aa: ASKGATNEELF

j_gene: TRBJ1-2
v_gene: TRBV5-6
CDR3aa: ASSSGFRHYGYT

j_gene: TRBJ1-4
v_gene: TRBV6-6
CDR3aa: ASSYWGSREKLF

j_gene: TRBJ2-3
v_gene: TRBV6-5
CDR3aa: ASSYSSGAITDTQY

j_gene: TRBJ2-7
v_gene: TRBV9
CDR3aa: ASSPDRAKANEQY

j_gene: TRBJ1-6
v_gene: TRBV6-5
CDR3aa: ASSSPSSYNSPLH

j_gene: TRBJ2-1
v_gene: TRBV11-2
CDR3aa: ASSRYRANEQF

j_gene: TRBJ2-3
v_gene: TRBV5-4
CDR3aa: ASSLEGKSDTQY

j_gene: TRBJ1-3
v_gene: TRBV19
CDR3aa: ASIPFGQGVRNTIY

j_gene: TRBJ2-4
v_gene: TRBV7-2
CDR3aa: ASSFFRNIQY

j_gene: TRBJ1-2
v_gene: TRBV12-3/TRBV12-4
CDR3aa: ASSFTTRGYT

j_gene: TRBJ2-7
v_gene: TRBV28
CDR3aa: ASSSPGQILRGEQY

j_gene: TRBJ2-5
v_gene: TRBV6-6
CDR3aa: ASRRGGTIEETQY

j_gene: TRBJ2-7
v_gene: TRBV6-5
CDR3aa: ASGEGSSSYEQY

j_gene: TRBJ1-5
v_gene: TRBV27
CDR3aa: ASRLRGRGQPQH

j_gene: TRBJ2-7
v_gene: TRBV2
CDR3aa: ASTSGPYEQY

j_gene: TRBJ2-5
v_gene: TRBV15
CDR3aa: ATSMWERRETQY

j_gene: TRBJ2-2
v_gene: TRBV12-3/TRBV12-4
CDR3aa: ASSLAYTGELF

j_gene: TRBJ2-1
v_gene: TRBV6-5
CDR3aa: ASTRGQFSYNEQF

j_gene: TRBJ2-1
v_gene: TRBV5-1
CDR3aa: ASSLPGSGLNNEQF

j_gene: TRBJ1-1
v_gene: TRBV19
CDR3aa: ASSRGGDTEAF

j_gene: TRBJ1-2
v_gene: TRBV7-9
CDR3aa: ASSLEPPGQGKASYT

j_gene: TRBJ1-2
v_gene: TRBV24-1
CDR3aa: ATSDFYGYT

j_gene: TRBJ2-7
v_gene: TRBV5-1
CDR3aa: ASSLQRGYNEQY